A selection of T cell receptor beta chains follows, all from one sample in a study of blood T cell repertoires in COVID-19. Only in-frame clones appear in the TCRdb table, and some are missing; sequencing was by immunoSEQ multiplex PCR. The sample lists approximately 250,000 clones, around nine tenths seen once, with under 2% in the top ten. The sequenced material came from peripheral blood. The receptors derive from a woman aged 55-75 years who had recovered from COVID-19. Both conserved end residues are part of each CDR3. Each record gives: J gene, clone size, D gene, V gene, CDR3 protein, CDR3 DNA. D genes are given only for firm matches. Size is stated for part of the rows, as once, few or many counts, or as a class when the clone is expanded.

j_gene: TRBJ2-1
abundance: NA
d_gene: TRBD1
v_gene: TRBV7-3
CDR3aa: CASSFTGTGSYNEQFF
CDR3nt: TGTGCCAGCAGCTTTACCGGGACAGGGTCCTACAATGAGCAGTTCTTC

j_gene: TRBJ1-3
abundance: once
d_gene: NA
v_gene: TRBV4-1
CDR3aa: CASSHYSGNTIYF
CDR3nt: TGCGCCAGCAGCCATTACTCTGGAAACACCATATATTTT

j_gene: TRBJ2-2
abundance: few
d_gene: NA
v_gene: TRBV5-1
CDR3aa: CASSARDSPIGELFF
CDR3nt: TGCGCCAGCAGCGCGCGGGACAGTCCCATCGGGGAGCTGTTTTTT

j_gene: TRBJ2-1
abundance: NA
d_gene: NA
v_gene: TRBV9
CDR3aa: CASSVGPGTAGHNEQFF
CDR3nt: TGTGCCAGCAGCGTGGGACCCGGGACAGCGGGCCATAATGAGCAGTTCTTC

j_gene: TRBJ2-3
abundance: NA
d_gene: NA
v_gene: TRBV20-1
CDR3aa: CSVENTDTQYF
CDR3nt: TGCAGTGTCGAGAACACAGATACGCAGTATTTT

j_gene: TRBJ2-2
abundance: NA
d_gene: TRBD2
v_gene: TRBV3-1/TRBV3-2
CDR3aa: CASSQRGLAGIGELFF
CDR3nt: TGTGCCAGCAGCCAGCGGGGACTAGCGGGGATCGGGGAGCTGTTTTTT

j_gene: TRBJ2-2
abundance: NA
d_gene: NA
v_gene: TRBV19
CDR3aa: CASSTSRGTGELFF
CDR3nt: TGTGCCAGTTCCACCAGCCGGGGCACCGGGGAGCTGTTTTTT

j_gene: TRBJ2-3
abundance: NA
d_gene: TRBD2
v_gene: TRBV3-1/TRBV3-2
CDR3aa: CASSQGLAGGTDTQYF
CDR3nt: TGTGCCAGCAGCCAGGGACTAGCGGGGGGTACAGATACGCAGTATTTT

j_gene: TRBJ1-1
abundance: NA
d_gene: TRBD1
v_gene: TRBV5-6
CDR3aa: CASSVGTGDTEAFF
CDR3nt: TGTGCCAGCAGCGTGGGGACAGGGGACACTGAAGCTTTCTTT

j_gene: TRBJ2-7
abundance: NA
d_gene: TRBD2
v_gene: TRBV11-3
CDR3aa: CASSFFPGLAAYEQYF
CDR3nt: TGTGCCAGCAGTTTTTTCCCGGGACTAGCGGCCTACGAGCAGTACTTC

j_gene: TRBJ2-7
abundance: once
d_gene: NA
v_gene: TRBV2
CDR3aa: CASSTQGGEQYF
CDR3nt: TGTGCCAGCAGTACCCAGGGCGGCGAGCAGTACTTC

j_gene: TRBJ2-3
abundance: NA
d_gene: TRBD1
v_gene: TRBV28
CDR3aa: CANRDRGTDTQYF
CDR3nt: TGTGCCAACAGGGACAGGGGAACCGATACGCAGTATTTT

j_gene: TRBJ1-6
abundance: NA
d_gene: TRBD1
v_gene: TRBV5-1
CDR3aa: CASSSGQGGNSPLHF
CDR3nt: TGCGCCAGCAGCTCGGGACAGGGAGGAAATTCACCCCTCCACTTT

j_gene: TRBJ1-6
abundance: NA
d_gene: TRBD1
v_gene: TRBV28
CDR3aa: CASSPPRTGEGPPLHF
CDR3nt: TGTGCCAGCAGCCCCCCCAGGACAGGGGAGGGTCCACCCCTCCACTTT

j_gene: TRBJ2-1
abundance: NA
d_gene: TRBD2
v_gene: TRBV5-1
CDR3aa: CASSLGGTSGYNEQFF
CDR3nt: TGCGCCAGCAGCTTGGGAGGGACTAGCGGGTACAATGAGCAGTTCTTC

j_gene: TRBJ1-6
abundance: NA
d_gene: NA
v_gene: TRBV11-3
CDR3aa: CASSLRGYNSPLHF
CDR3nt: TGTGCCAGCAGCTTACGGGGGTATAATTCACCCCTCCACTTT

j_gene: TRBJ2-3
abundance: NA
d_gene: NA
v_gene: TRBV6-6
CDR3aa: CASSYGGQSTDTQYF
CDR3nt: TGTGCCAGCAGTTACGGGGGCCAGAGCACAGATACGCAGTATTTT

j_gene: TRBJ2-7
abundance: NA
d_gene: TRBD1
v_gene: TRBV18
CDR3aa: CASSPGTGGREQYF
CDR3nt: TGTGCCAGCTCACCCGGGACAGGGGGGAGAGAGCAGTACTTC

j_gene: TRBJ2-7
abundance: NA
d_gene: NA
v_gene: TRBV20-1
CDR3aa: CSAKRGGEQYF
CDR3nt: TGCAGTGCTAAGAGAGGGGGCGAGCAGTACTTC

j_gene: TRBJ1-2
abundance: NA
d_gene: TRBD1
v_gene: TRBV11-2
CDR3aa: CASSTTRTGPAGYTF
CDR3nt: TGTGCCAGCAGCACCACCCGGACAGGGCCAGCTGGCTACACCTTC

j_gene: TRBJ2-7
abundance: NA
d_gene: NA
v_gene: TRBV6-5
CDR3aa: CASSYGAAEGEQYF
CDR3nt: TGTGCCAGCAGTTACGGGGCAGCGGAGGGCGAGCAGTACTTC

j_gene: TRBJ2-1
abundance: NA
d_gene: TRBD2
v_gene: TRBV7-2
CDR3aa: CASSPFSGEEGPYNEQFF
CDR3nt: TGTGCCAGCAGCCCGTTTAGCGGGGAAGAAGGGCCCTACAATGAGCAGTTCTTC

j_gene: TRBJ2-2
abundance: NA
d_gene: NA
v_gene: TRBV7-3
CDR3aa: CASSLQRNTGELFF
CDR3nt: TGTGCCAGCAGCTTACAGCGGAACACCGGGGAGCTGTTTTTT

j_gene: TRBJ1-5
abundance: NA
d_gene: TRBD1
v_gene: TRBV19
CDR3aa: CASSIDHRDRRYQPQHF
CDR3nt: TGTGCCAGTAGTATAGACCACCGGGACAGGCGTTATCAGCCCCAGCATTTT

j_gene: TRBJ2-1
abundance: NA
d_gene: NA
v_gene: TRBV6-5
CDR3aa: CASGRAGRSYNEQFF
CDR3nt: TGTGCCAGCGGAAGGGCGGGGCGCTCCTACAATGAGCAGTTCTTC

j_gene: TRBJ2-1
abundance: NA
d_gene: NA
v_gene: TRBV7-2
CDR3aa: CASSSDTNEQFF
CDR3nt: TGTGCCAGCAGCTCCGACACGAATGAGCAGTTCTTC

j_gene: TRBJ1-2
abundance: once
d_gene: TRBD1
v_gene: TRBV10-3
CDR3aa: CAISDQFKGQGFGYTF
CDR3nt: TGTGCCATCAGTGACCAATTTAAAGGACAGGGGTTCGGCTACACCTTC

j_gene: TRBJ2-5
abundance: NA
d_gene: TRBD1
v_gene: TRBV18
CDR3aa: CASSRDSEETQYF
CDR3nt: TGTGCCAGCTCACGGGACAGCGAAGAGACCCAGTACTTC

j_gene: TRBJ2-7
abundance: NA
d_gene: TRBD1
v_gene: TRBV9
CDR3aa: CASSLRTGYEQYF
CDR3nt: TGTGCCAGCAGCCTGCGGACAGGCTACGAGCAGTACTTC

j_gene: TRBJ2-3
abundance: NA
d_gene: NA
v_gene: TRBV7-3
CDR3aa: CASSFSSEDTQYF
CDR3nt: TGTGCCAGCAGCTTTAGTTCTGAAGATACGCAGTATTTT

j_gene: TRBJ2-3
abundance: NA
d_gene: NA
v_gene: TRBV19
CDR3aa: CASSREPTVSTDTQYF
CDR3nt: TGTGCCAGTAGTAGAGAACCGACAGTTAGCACAGATACGCAGTATTTT

j_gene: TRBJ1-1
abundance: NA
d_gene: NA
v_gene: TRBV18
CDR3aa: CASSPRTANTEAFF
CDR3nt: TGTGCCAGCTCACCACGGACAGCGAACACTGAAGCTTTCTTT

j_gene: TRBJ2-1
abundance: NA
d_gene: TRBD1
v_gene: TRBV7-3
CDR3aa: CASSLGGTGIDEQFF
CDR3nt: TGTGCCAGCAGCCTAGGGGGGACAGGGATCGATGAGCAGTTCTTC

j_gene: TRBJ2-3
abundance: NA
d_gene: TRBD1
v_gene: TRBV4-3
CDR3aa: CASSHATGGPTDTQYF
CDR3nt: TGCGCCAGCAGCCACGCTACAGGGGGACCCACAGATACGCAGTATTTT

j_gene: TRBJ2-2
abundance: NA
d_gene: NA
v_gene: TRBV5-1
CDR3aa: CASSLVPFQGGELFF
CDR3nt: TGCGCCAGCAGCTTGGTTCCGTTCCAGGGCGGGGAGCTGTTTTTT

j_gene: TRBJ2-3
abundance: NA
d_gene: TRBD2
v_gene: TRBV14
CDR3aa: CASSLQRGWSDTQYF
CDR3nt: TGTGCCAGCAGCCTGCAGCGGGGTTGGTCAGATACGCAGTATTTT

j_gene: TRBJ2-3
abundance: NA
d_gene: NA
v_gene: TRBV19
CDR3aa: CASSIQQATDTQYF
CDR3nt: TGTGCCAGTAGTATACAACAGGCCACAGATACGCAGTATTTT